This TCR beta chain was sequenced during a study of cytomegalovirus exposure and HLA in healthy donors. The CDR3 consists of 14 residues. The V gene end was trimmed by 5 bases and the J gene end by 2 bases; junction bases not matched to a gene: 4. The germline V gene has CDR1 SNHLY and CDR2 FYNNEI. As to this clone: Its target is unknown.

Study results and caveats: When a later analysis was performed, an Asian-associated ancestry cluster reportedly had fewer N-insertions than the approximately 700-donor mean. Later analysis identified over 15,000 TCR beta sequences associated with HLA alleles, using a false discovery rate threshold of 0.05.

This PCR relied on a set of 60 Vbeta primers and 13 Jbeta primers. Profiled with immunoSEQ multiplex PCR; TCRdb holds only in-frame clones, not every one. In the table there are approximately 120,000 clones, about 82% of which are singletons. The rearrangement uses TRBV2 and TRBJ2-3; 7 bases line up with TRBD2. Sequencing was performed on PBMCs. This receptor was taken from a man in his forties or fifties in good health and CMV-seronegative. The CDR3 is CASSMTSITDTQYF. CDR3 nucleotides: TGTGCCAGCAGTATGACTAGCATCACAGATACGCAGTATTTT.